A selection of T cell receptor beta chains follows, all from one sample in a study of T cell responses to AZD1222 COVID-19 vaccine. Sequencing used immunoSEQ multiplex PCR; TCRdb keeps in-frame clones, though not all of them. The table lists more than 85,000 clones, over 80% of them singletons. The material sequenced was peripheral blood, taken on day 0 of AZD1222 vaccination. Receptor source: an adult in good health. Both conserved end residues are part of each CDR3. Each record gives: clone size, V gene, D gene, J gene, CDR3 protein, CDR3 DNA. The D gene is left open where the match is weak. Some rows mark clone size as missing; the rest say once, few, many or name a class of expanded clone.

abundance: NA
v_gene: TRBV6-2/TRBV6-3
d_gene: NA
j_gene: TRBJ2-4
CDR3aa: CASSYRAWGLAKNIQYF
CDR3nt: TGTGCCAGCAGTTACCGGGCCTGGGGGTTGGCCAAAAACATTCAGTACTTC

abundance: NA
v_gene: TRBV25-1
d_gene: TRBD1
j_gene: TRBJ1-2
CDR3aa: CASSESDRLYGYTF
CDR3nt: TGTGCCAGCAGTGAATCGGACAGGCTATATGGCTACACCTTC

abundance: NA
v_gene: TRBV27
d_gene: TRBD2
j_gene: TRBJ2-7
CDR3aa: CASSFLRERDEQYF
CDR3nt: TGTGCCAGCAGTTTTCTGCGGGAGAGAGACGAGCAGTACTTC

abundance: few
v_gene: TRBV7-9
d_gene: NA
j_gene: TRBJ2-7
CDR3aa: CASSLAGVEQYF
CDR3nt: TGTGCCAGCAGCTTAGCAGGGGTCGAGCAGTACTTC

abundance: NA
v_gene: TRBV11-2
d_gene: NA
j_gene: TRBJ2-7
CDR3aa: CASSFEGLWDEQYF
CDR3nt: TGTGCCAGCAGCTTCGAGGGACTCTGGGACGAGCAGTACTTC

abundance: once
v_gene: TRBV27
d_gene: TRBD1
j_gene: TRBJ2-3
CDR3aa: CASSFGTAHNTQYF
CDR3nt: TGTGCCAGCAGTTTTGGGACAGCTCATAATACGCAGTATTTT

abundance: NA
v_gene: TRBV10-3
d_gene: NA
j_gene: TRBJ1-4
CDR3aa: CAISGGTPNEKLFF
CDR3nt: TGTGCCATCAGTGGGGGGACACCTAATGAAAAACTGTTTTTT

abundance: NA
v_gene: TRBV18
d_gene: TRBD2
j_gene: TRBJ2-7
CDR3aa: CASSPSPGGGTMEQYF
CDR3nt: TGTGCCAGCTCACCATCCCCGGGTGGGGGGACTATGGAGCAGTACTTC

abundance: NA
v_gene: TRBV11-2
d_gene: TRBD1
j_gene: TRBJ2-3
CDR3aa: CASSPRGGQVTDTQYF
CDR3nt: TGTGCCAGCAGCCCCAGAGGGGGACAGGTCACAGATACGCAGTATTTT

abundance: NA
v_gene: TRBV24-1
d_gene: NA
j_gene: TRBJ1-6
CDR3aa: CATSDPDKTSYNSPLHF
CDR3nt: TGTGCCACCAGTGACCCCGACAAAACCTCCTATAATTCACCCCTCCACTTT

abundance: NA
v_gene: TRBV18
d_gene: TRBD1
j_gene: TRBJ2-7
CDR3aa: CASSPDRGHEQYF
CDR3nt: TGTGCCAGCTCCCCGGACAGGGGCCACGAGCAGTACTTC

abundance: few
v_gene: TRBV30
d_gene: NA
j_gene: TRBJ1-2
CDR3aa: CAWRGGGVNYGYTF
CDR3nt: TGTGCCTGGAGGGGGGGAGGGGTGAACTATGGCTACACCTTC

abundance: many
v_gene: TRBV15
d_gene: TRBD1
j_gene: TRBJ1-2
CDR3aa: CATSREDRGGYTF
CDR3nt: TGTGCCACCAGCAGGGAGGACAGGGGCGGCTACACCTTC

abundance: NA
v_gene: TRBV6-2/TRBV6-3
d_gene: TRBD2
j_gene: TRBJ2-7
CDR3aa: CASTPGGREQYF
CDR3nt: TGTGCCAGCACCCCGGGGGGGAGAGAGCAGTACTTC

abundance: NA
v_gene: TRBV6-5
d_gene: NA
j_gene: TRBJ2-2
CDR3aa: CAAGRTGELFF
CDR3nt: TGTGCGGCAGGGCGCACCGGGGAGCTGTTTTTT

abundance: NA
v_gene: TRBV27
d_gene: TRBD1
j_gene: TRBJ1-5
CDR3aa: CASSAPGGPQHF
CDR3nt: TGTGCCAGCAGTGCCCCAGGGGGCCCCCAGCATTTT

abundance: NA
v_gene: TRBV7-9
d_gene: NA
j_gene: TRBJ2-2
CDR3aa: CASSLLSTGELFF
CDR3nt: TGTGCCAGCAGCTTACTCAGTACCGGGGAGCTGTTTTTT

abundance: NA
v_gene: TRBV2
d_gene: NA
j_gene: TRBJ2-5
CDR3aa: CASSDLPGRKETQYF
CDR3nt: TGTGCCAGCAGTGATCTCCCCGGGAGAAAAGAGACCCAGTACTTC

abundance: NA
v_gene: TRBV5-1
d_gene: TRBD2
j_gene: TRBJ2-2
CDR3aa: CASSPPLASGSEELFF
CDR3nt: TGCGCCAGCAGCCCACCTTTGGCTAGCGGTAGTGAGGAGCTGTTTTTT

abundance: NA
v_gene: TRBV6-5
d_gene: TRBD1
j_gene: TRBJ2-7
CDR3aa: CASRLTGSIHEQYF
CDR3nt: TGTGCCAGCAGGCTGACAGGGAGTATCCACGAGCAGTACTTC

abundance: NA
v_gene: TRBV3-1/TRBV3-2
d_gene: NA
j_gene: TRBJ1-5
CDR3aa: CASSEDGEPQHF
CDR3nt: TGTGCCAGCAGCGAAGACGGTGAGCCCCAGCATTTT

abundance: NA
v_gene: TRBV15
d_gene: NA
j_gene: TRBJ1-5
CDR3aa: CATSRDEVGVGQPQHF
CDR3nt: TGTGCCACCAGCAGAGATGAGGTGGGGGTAGGTCAGCCCCAGCATTTT

abundance: NA
v_gene: TRBV4-2
d_gene: TRBD1
j_gene: TRBJ1-2
CDR3aa: CASGARGTGSGSQRYGYTF
CDR3nt: TGTGCCAGCGGGGCCCGCGGGACAGGGTCCGGAAGCCAGCGTTATGGCTACACCTTC

abundance: NA
v_gene: TRBV27
d_gene: TRBD1
j_gene: TRBJ1-5
CDR3aa: CASTRTGIGNQPQHF
CDR3nt: TGTGCCAGCACCAGGACAGGGATTGGCAATCAGCCCCAGCATTTT

abundance: NA
v_gene: TRBV9
d_gene: NA
j_gene: TRBJ1-1
CDR3aa: CASSVGASRGANTEAFF
CDR3nt: TGTGCCAGCAGCGTAGGGGCCTCGAGGGGGGCAAACACTGAAGCTTTCTTT

abundance: NA
v_gene: TRBV25-1
d_gene: NA
j_gene: TRBJ1-2
CDR3aa: CASSLGDGYTF
CDR3nt: TGTGCCAGCAGCCTTGGTGACGGCTACACCTTC

abundance: NA
v_gene: TRBV7-2
d_gene: NA
j_gene: TRBJ2-3
CDR3aa: CASSSKDTQYF
CDR3nt: TGTGCCAGCAGCTCCAAAGATACGCAGTATTTT

abundance: NA
v_gene: TRBV3-1/TRBV3-2
d_gene: TRBD1
j_gene: TRBJ1-2
CDR3aa: CASSQVRGQGALSYGYTF
CDR3nt: TGTGCCAGCAGCCAAGTTAGAGGACAGGGGGCGTTGTCGTATGGCTACACCTTC

abundance: NA
v_gene: TRBV4-1
d_gene: NA
j_gene: TRBJ1-5
CDR3aa: CASSQVYKGTVWPQHF
CDR3nt: TGCGCCAGCAGCCAAGTTTATAAGGGAACGGTTTGGCCCCAGCATTTT

abundance: once
v_gene: TRBV24-1
d_gene: NA
j_gene: TRBJ1-4
CDR3aa: CATSGRQGFEEKLFF
CDR3nt: TGTGCCACCAGTGGCAGGCAGGGCTTTGAAGAAAAACTGTTTTTT

abundance: NA
v_gene: TRBV27
d_gene: NA
j_gene: TRBJ1-5
CDR3aa: CASSATGDQPQHF
CDR3nt: TGTGCCAGCAGTGCCACAGGAGATCAGCCCCAGCATTTT

abundance: NA
v_gene: TRBV5-6
d_gene: NA
j_gene: TRBJ2-7
CDR3aa: CASSAYYEQYF
CDR3nt: TGTGCCAGCAGCGCTTATTACGAGCAGTACTTC

abundance: NA
v_gene: TRBV6-5
d_gene: TRBD2
j_gene: TRBJ2-2
CDR3aa: CASRSGVAGELFF
CDR3nt: TGTGCCAGCAGAAGCGGGGTCGCCGGGGAGCTGTTTTTT

abundance: NA
v_gene: TRBV29-1
d_gene: NA
j_gene: TRBJ2-5
CDR3aa: CSVERGAEETQYF
CDR3nt: TGCAGCGTTGAAAGGGGGGCGGAGGAGACCCAGTACTTC

abundance: NA
v_gene: TRBV7-3
d_gene: NA
j_gene: TRBJ2-1
CDR3aa: CASSAGRGILGVDEQFF
CDR3nt: TGTGCCAGCAGCGCCGGCCGGGGGATCCTTGGAGTCGATGAGCAGTTCTTC

abundance: NA
v_gene: TRBV5-6
d_gene: TRBD2
j_gene: TRBJ2-7
CDR3aa: CASSFGLANEQYF
CDR3nt: TGTGCCAGCAGCTTCGGACTAGCTAACGAGCAGTACTTC

abundance: NA
v_gene: TRBV28
d_gene: NA
j_gene: TRBJ1-2
CDR3aa: CASSTIDYGYTF
CDR3nt: TGTGCCAGCAGTACGATCGACTATGGCTACACCTTC

abundance: NA
v_gene: TRBV7-2
d_gene: TRBD1
j_gene: TRBJ1-2
CDR3aa: CASSTDRGDYGYTF
CDR3nt: TGTGCCAGCAGCACGGACAGGGGGGACTATGGCTACACCTTC

abundance: NA
v_gene: TRBV6-5
d_gene: NA
j_gene: TRBJ1-4
CDR3aa: CASRREKLFF
CDR3nt: TGTGCCAGCCGACGTGAAAAACTGTTTTTT

abundance: NA
v_gene: TRBV18
d_gene: NA
j_gene: TRBJ1-3
CDR3aa: CASSLQEGEIGNTIYF
CDR3nt: TGTGCCAGCTCACTTCAGGAAGGGGAAATAGGAAACACCATATATTTT

abundance: NA
v_gene: TRBV11-3
d_gene: NA
j_gene: TRBJ2-2
CDR3aa: CASSPEVGNTGELFF
CDR3nt: TGTGCCAGCAGCCCGGAGGTTGGCAACACCGGGGAGCTGTTTTTT

abundance: NA
v_gene: TRBV14
d_gene: NA
j_gene: TRBJ1-5
CDR3aa: CASSQGSSNQPQHF
CDR3nt: TGTGCCAGCAGCCAAGGGAGTAGCAATCAGCCCCAGCATTTT

abundance: NA
v_gene: TRBV6-2/TRBV6-3
d_gene: TRBD2
j_gene: TRBJ2-7
CDR3aa: CASSSGGGGRNNEQYF
CDR3nt: TGTGCCAGCAGTTCGGGGGGAGGCGGGAGGAACAACGAGCAGTACTTC

abundance: NA
v_gene: TRBV12-5
d_gene: NA
j_gene: TRBJ2-3
CDR3aa: CASGLGRGASTDTQYF
CDR3nt: TGTGCTAGTGGTTTGGGGAGGGGAGCTAGCACAGATACGCAGTATTTT